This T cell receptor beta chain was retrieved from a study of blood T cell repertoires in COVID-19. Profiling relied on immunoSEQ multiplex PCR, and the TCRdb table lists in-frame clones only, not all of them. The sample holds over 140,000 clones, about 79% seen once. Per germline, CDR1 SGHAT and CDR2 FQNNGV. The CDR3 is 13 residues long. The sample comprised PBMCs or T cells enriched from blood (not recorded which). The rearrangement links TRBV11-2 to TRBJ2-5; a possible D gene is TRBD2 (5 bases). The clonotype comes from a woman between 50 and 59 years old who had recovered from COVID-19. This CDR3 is CATSPGTKETQYF. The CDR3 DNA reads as TGTGCGACCTCCCCGGGAACCAAAGAGACCCAGTACTTC.